Listed below are T cell receptor beta chains from one sample, sequenced in a study of blood T cells in healthy people across ages. Each CDR3 protein gets one entry after TCRdb re-called the 5' RACE reads with MiXCR. Found here are almost 800,000 distinct CDR3 sequences, about three fifths of them singletons; the top ten hold approximately 21%. Sequencing was performed on blood. The receptors originated from a man younger than 40 in good health. CDR3s include the opening cysteine and the closing phenylalanine or tryptophan. D genes are given only for firm matches. Only some rows state a clone size, as once, few, many or a class for expanded clones.

d_gene: TRBD1
v_gene: TRBV30
abundance: .
j_gene: TRBJ2-7
CDR3aa: CATDRGGYEQYF
CDR3nt: TGTGCCACAGACAGGGGAGGCTACGAGCAGTACTTC

d_gene: .
v_gene: TRBV4-3
abundance: .
j_gene: TRBJ2-5
CDR3aa: CASSQRGGSWETQYF
CDR3nt: TGCGCCAGCAGCCAAAGGGGGGGCTCCTGGGAGACCCAGTACTTC

d_gene: .
v_gene: TRBV5-6
abundance: .
j_gene: TRBJ2-6
CDR3aa: CASSLTLDGSGANVLTF
CDR3nt: TGTGCCAGCAGCTTGACGTTAGACGGCTCTGGGGCCAACGTCCTGACTTTC

d_gene: TRBD1
v_gene: TRBV20-1
abundance: .
j_gene: TRBJ1-4
CDR3aa: CSAKPGQGDEKLFF
CDR3nt: TGCAGTGCTAAGCCGGGACAGGGCGATGAAAAACTGTTTTTT

d_gene: .
v_gene: TRBV28
abundance: .
j_gene: TRBJ1-1
CDR3aa: CASGGGRSTEAFF
CDR3nt: TGTGCCAGCGGAGGGGGTCGGTCCACTGAAGCTTTCTTT

d_gene: .
v_gene: TRBV7-3
abundance: .
j_gene: TRBJ2-7
CDR3aa: CASSLRFGYGEQYF
CDR3nt: TGTGCCAGCAGCTTAAGGTTTGGCTACGGCGAGCAGTACTTC

d_gene: .
v_gene: TRBV4-2
abundance: once
j_gene: TRBJ2-3
CDR3aa: CASSHARGEEDTQYF
CDR3nt: TGTGCCAGCAGCCATGCCAGGGGAGAGGAGGATACGCAGTATTTT

d_gene: .
v_gene: TRBV15
abundance: once
j_gene: TRBJ1-4
CDR3aa: CATSRVWQGDEKLFF
CDR3nt: TGTGCCACCAGCAGGGTTTGGCAGGGTGATGAAAAACTGTTTTTT

d_gene: .
v_gene: TRBV4-3
abundance: .
j_gene: TRBJ2-3
CDR3aa: CASSQEKRPGDTQYF
CDR3nt: TGCGCCAGCAGCCAAGAAAAGCGGCCCGGGGATACGCAGTATTTT

d_gene: TRBD1
v_gene: TRBV6-2/TRBV6-3
abundance: .
j_gene: TRBJ1-6
CDR3aa: CASSYSTGGRNSPLHF
CDR3nt: TGTGCCAGCAGTTACTCTACAGGGGGAAGGAATTCACCCCTCCACTTT

d_gene: TRBD2
v_gene: TRBV4-3
abundance: .
j_gene: TRBJ2-2
CDR3aa: CASSPGTTEAGELFF
CDR3nt: TGCGCCAGCAGCCCCGGGACTACCGAAGCCGGGGAGCTGTTTTTT

d_gene: TRBD2
v_gene: TRBV2
abundance: .
j_gene: TRBJ2-1
CDR3aa: CASSPLAGGANEQFF
CDR3nt: TGTGCCAGCAGTCCTCTAGCGGGCGGAGCCAATGAGCAGTTCTTC

d_gene: .
v_gene: TRBV18
abundance: .
j_gene: TRBJ2-7
CDR3aa: CASSPLTGEQYF
CDR3nt: TGTGCCAGCTCACCACTTACGGGCGAGCAGTACTTC

d_gene: .
v_gene: TRBV3-1
abundance: .
j_gene: TRBJ2-5
CDR3aa: CASSQEVFAETQYF
CDR3nt: TGTGCCAGCAGCCAAGAAGTCTTTGCAGAGACCCAGTACTTC

d_gene: .
v_gene: TRBV4-2
abundance: once
j_gene: TRBJ2-3
CDR3aa: CASSQDHSTDTQYF
CDR3nt: TGTGCCAGCAGCCAAGACCACAGCACAGATACGCAGTATTTT

d_gene: TRBD2
v_gene: TRBV2
abundance: .
j_gene: TRBJ2-3
CDR3aa: CASRGGTSGTDTQYF
CDR3nt: TGTGCCAGCAGAGGCGGGACTAGCGGAACAGATACGCAGTATTTT

d_gene: .
v_gene: TRBV4-2
abundance: .
j_gene: TRBJ2-7
CDR3aa: CASSQPPGDYEQYF
CDR3nt: TGTGCCAGCAGCCAACCACCTGGGGACTACGAGCAGTACTTC

d_gene: .
v_gene: TRBV4-2
abundance: .
j_gene: TRBJ2-5
CDR3aa: CASSQDSGRGQETQYF
CDR3nt: TGTGCCAGCAGCCAAGATAGCGGCAGGGGGCAAGAGACCCAGTACTTC

d_gene: .
v_gene: TRBV11-1
abundance: .
j_gene: TRBJ2-7
CDR3aa: CASSLRDVGPYEQYF
CDR3nt: TGTGCCAGCAGCTTGAGGGATGTGGGGCCCTACGAGCAGTACTTC

d_gene: .
v_gene: TRBV25-1
abundance: .
j_gene: TRBJ2-6
CDR3aa: CASSVKSTGANVLTF
CDR3nt: TGTGCCAGCAGTGTAAAGTCAACTGGGGCCAACGTCCTGACTTTC

d_gene: TRBD1
v_gene: TRBV2
abundance: few
j_gene: TRBJ2-7
CDR3aa: CASRGDSYEQYF
CDR3nt: TGTGCCAGCAGAGGGGACAGCTACGAGCAGTACTTC

d_gene: .
v_gene: TRBV3-1
abundance: .
j_gene: TRBJ1-1
CDR3aa: CASSPRRQWNTEAFF
CDR3nt: TGTGCCAGCAGCCCGAGGCGACAGTGGAACACTGAAGCTTTCTTT

d_gene: TRBD1
v_gene: TRBV6-5
abundance: .
j_gene: TRBJ2-1
CDR3aa: CASSYERQGANEQFF
CDR3nt: TGTGCCAGCAGTTACGAGAGACAGGGGGCAAATGAGCAGTTCTTC

d_gene: .
v_gene: TRBV30
abundance: .
j_gene: TRBJ2-1
CDR3aa: CAWSNGRQEQFF
CDR3nt: TGTGCCTGGAGTAATGGACGTCAAGAGCAGTTCTTC

d_gene: .
v_gene: TRBV3-1
abundance: few
j_gene: TRBJ1-2
CDR3aa: CASSLGQTSLNGYTF
CDR3nt: TGTGCCAGCAGCCTCGGGCAGACGAGCCTCAATGGCTACACCTTC

d_gene: .
v_gene: TRBV5-1
abundance: few
j_gene: TRBJ2-5
CDR3aa: CASNADKETQYF
CDR3nt: TGCGCCAGCAACGCCGACAAAGAGACCCAGTACTTC

d_gene: .
v_gene: TRBV25-1
abundance: few
j_gene: TRBJ1-1
CDR3aa: CASSYRDEAFF
CDR3nt: TGTGCCAGCAGTTACCGGGACGAAGCTTTCTTT

d_gene: .
v_gene: TRBV3-1
abundance: many
j_gene: TRBJ2-7
CDR3aa: CASAIGGNIYEQYF
CDR3nt: TGTGCCAGCGCCATTGGGGGGAATATATACGAGCAGTACTTC

d_gene: .
v_gene: TRBV12-3/TRBV12-4
abundance: .
j_gene: TRBJ2-5
CDR3aa: CASSRNGGNQETQYF
CDR3nt: TGTGCCAGCAGTAGGAACGGGGGTAACCAAGAGACCCAATACTTC

d_gene: TRBD1
v_gene: TRBV29-1
abundance: .
j_gene: TRBJ2-7
CDR3aa: CSVAVRTGGFSYEQYF
CDR3nt: TGCAGCGTTGCAGTCCGGACAGGGGGCTTTTCCTACGAGCAGTACTTC

d_gene: .
v_gene: TRBV20-1
abundance: few
j_gene: TRBJ2-6
CDR3aa: CSASVASVSGANVLTF
CDR3nt: TGCAGTGCTAGCGTTGCCTCCGTCTCTGGGGCCAACGTCCTGACTTTC

d_gene: TRBD1
v_gene: TRBV5-6
abundance: .
j_gene: TRBJ2-7
CDR3aa: CASSWGRGSYEQYF
CDR3nt: TGTGCCAGCAGCTGGGGCAGGGGGTCCTACGAGCAGTACTTC

d_gene: .
v_gene: TRBV27
abundance: once
j_gene: TRBJ2-5
CDR3aa: CASSLSGERTVETQYF
CDR3nt: TGTGCCAGCAGTTTATCGGGGGAAAGGACTGTCGAGACCCAGTACTTC

d_gene: TRBD1
v_gene: TRBV29-1
abundance: .
j_gene: TRBJ1-2
CDR3aa: CSVEWDRVRGYTF
CDR3nt: TGCAGCGTTGAATGGGACAGGGTACGCGGCTACACCTTC

d_gene: .
v_gene: TRBV2
abundance: .
j_gene: TRBJ1-2
CDR3aa: CASSEARVPGYGYTF
CDR3nt: TGTGCCAGCAGTGAAGCTCGGGTTCCTGGCTATGGCTACACCTTC

d_gene: .
v_gene: TRBV5-8
abundance: .
j_gene: TRBJ1-6
CDR3aa: CASSWNSGSYNSPLHF
CDR3nt: TGTGCCAGCAGCTGGAACTCTGGCTCCTATAATTCACCCCTCCACTTT

d_gene: .
v_gene: TRBV30
abundance: .
j_gene: TRBJ1-6
CDR3aa: CAWSISIRGSSPLHF
CDR3nt: TGTGCCTGGAGTATTTCGATCCGGGGGAGTTCACCCCTCCACTTT

d_gene: .
v_gene: TRBV5-1
abundance: .
j_gene: TRBJ2-7
CDR3aa: CASSPRDNTYNEQYF
CDR3nt: TGCGCCAGCAGCCCAAGGGACAATACCTACAATGAGCAGTACTTC

d_gene: TRBD2
v_gene: TRBV7-2
abundance: .
j_gene: TRBJ2-1
CDR3aa: CASRRPGTSGRGEFF
CDR3nt: TGCGCCAGCAGAAGACCCGGGACTAGCGGGAGGGGTGAGTTCTTC

d_gene: .
v_gene: TRBV7-9
abundance: once
j_gene: TRBJ2-6
CDR3aa: CASSFVALSAVRSGANVLTF
CDR3nt: TGTGCCAGCAGCTTCGTCGCCTTAAGTGCGGTCCGCTCTGGGGCCAACGTCCTGACTTTC

d_gene: .
v_gene: TRBV7-9
abundance: .
j_gene: TRBJ1-5
CDR3aa: CASSGVADQPQHF
CDR3nt: TGTGCCAGCAGCGGAGTAGCGGATCAGCCCCAGCATTTT

d_gene: .
v_gene: TRBV5-4
abundance: once
j_gene: TRBJ1-4
CDR3aa: CASSLRGRDLGEKLFF
CDR3nt: TGTGCCAGCAGCCTCCGGGGACGGGACCTTGGAGAAAAACTGTTTTTT

d_gene: TRBD1
v_gene: TRBV6-6
abundance: .
j_gene: TRBJ1-2
CDR3aa: CASSPRTGLPYGYTF
CDR3nt: TGTGCCAGCAGCCCCAGGACAGGGCTCCCCTATGGCTACACCTTC

d_gene: TRBD1
v_gene: TRBV10-1
abundance: .
j_gene: TRBJ1-5
CDR3aa: CATGTGSQPQHF
CDR3nt: TGCGCCACAGGGACAGGTAGCCAGCCCCAGCATTTT

d_gene: TRBD2
v_gene: TRBV7-2
abundance: few
j_gene: TRBJ2-5
CDR3aa: CASSLAIRTSGKETQYF
CDR3nt: TGTGCCAGCAGCTTAGCGATAAGGACTAGCGGGAAAGAGACCCAGTACTTC

d_gene: .
v_gene: TRBV4-2
abundance: .
j_gene: TRBJ2-3
CDR3aa: CASSHDSADTQYF
CDR3nt: TGTGCCAGCAGCCACGACTCAGCAGATACGCAGTATTTT

d_gene: TRBD2
v_gene: TRBV5-1
abundance: .
j_gene: TRBJ2-7
CDR3aa: CASSSPGTIPYEQYF
CDR3nt: TGCGCCAGCAGCTCCCCAGGGACTATCCCATATGAGCAGTACTTC

d_gene: TRBD2
v_gene: TRBV2
abundance: many
j_gene: TRBJ2-3
CDR3aa: CASRQPSGGTDTQYF
CDR3nt: TGTGCCAGCAGACAGCCTAGCGGAGGCACAGATACGCAGTATTTT